These 31 T cell receptor beta chains share one sample of origin, sequenced in a study of control samples from healthy donors and cancer patients. Only in-frame clones appear in the TCRdb table, and some are missing; sequencing was by immunoSEQ multiplex PCR. The table has about 140,000 clones, about 90% seen once. The material sequenced was blood. These TCRs come from a man younger than 35 in good health.

The sample holds one count of this clone. V is TRBV27 and J is TRBJ2-1, with 13 bases aligning to TRBD2. V lost 5 bases and J lost 6; bases outside the gene matches: 7. CDR1 and CDR2 (germline): MNHEY, SMNVEV (reference sequence). This CDR3 spans 16 amino acids. CDR3 sequence: CASSLLAGGPGNEQFF. DNA for the CDR3: TGTGCCAGCAGTCTACTAGCGGGGGGGCCGGGCAATGAGCAGTTCTTC.

This clone appeared once. V usage is TRBV27 and J usage is TRBJ1-1; D is unresolved. CDR3 length equals 14 residues. Germline-derived CDR1 and CDR2 are MNHEY and SMNVEV (reference sequence). V lost 5 bases and J lost 5, with 15 bases in between. CDR3 DNA sequence: TGTGCCAGCAGTCCCAGGTTGGTGGGAACTGAAGCTTTCTTT. This gives the protein CASSPRLVGTEAFF.

V gene TRBV19 combines with J gene TRBJ1-3; possible D gene TRBD1, 6 bases. This CDR3 is built from 15 residues. V was trimmed by 3 bases and J by 0 bases, leaving 9 bases between them. Germline V lookup: CDR1 LNHDA, CDR2 SQIVND (reference sequence). This CDR3 is CASSIDRSSGNTIYF. The CDR3, as DNA: TGTGCCAGTAGTATCGACAGGAGCTCTGGAAACACCATATATTTT.

Only a few counts were recorded for this clone. This chain joins TRBV7-9 and TRBJ2-3, with D possibly being TRBD2 (5 bases). The CDR3 loop spans 15 amino acids. V shed 1 base and J shed 4 bases, with 12 bases lying between them. Germline V gene lookup returns CDR1 SEHNR and CDR2 FQNEAQ (reference sequence). The CDR3 coding sequence is TGTGCCAGCAGCTTAGGGAAGCGGAGCGCAGATACGCAGTATTTT. This sequence encodes CASSLGKRSADTQYF.

This rearrangement joins TRBV30 to TRBJ2-3; TRBD1 or TRBD2 may be the D gene (6 bases each). Trimming took 5 bases from V and 2 from J, leaving 17 bases between them. CDR3 length: 15 residues. Germline V CDR1 and CDR2: GTSNPN, SVGIG (reference sequence). CDR3 in DNA: TGTGCCTGGTGTAAAGGGGGGCGAATCACAGATACGCAGTATTTT. This codes for CAWCKGGRITDTQYF.

The genes are TRBV7-2 and TRBJ2-3; D might be TRBD1 (7 bases). Trimming left V 0 bases short and J 1 base short, with 11 bases between. Germline V lookup: CDR1 SGHTA, CDR2 FQGNSA. The CDR3 is 16 residues long. In DNA, the CDR3 is TGTGCCAGCAGCTTAGCGGAGGGGGCGGGCACAGATACGCAGTATTTT. It yields the protein CASSLAEGAGTDTQYF.

The chain employs TRBV27 and TRBJ2-1, with 9 bases matching TRBD2. With 6 bases clipped from V and 7 bases from J, the junction kept 10 bases outside the gene matches. Germline CDR1 MNHEY, CDR2 SMNVEV (reference sequence). This CDR3 contains 15 residues. This CDR3 reads CASRHPWSGGNEQFF. CDR3 sequence (DNA): TGTGCCAGCAGACACCCGTGGAGCGGGGGGAATGAGCAGTTCTTC.

This chain links TRBV5-1 with TRBJ1-1; D gene uncertain. The V and J ends lost 0 bases and 1 base respectively, with 10 bases between them. This CDR3 is 15 amino acids long. Germline V gene lookup returns CDR1 SGHRS and CDR2 YFSETQ. DNA for the CDR3: TGCGCCAGCAGCTTGGGAGTCCGGAAGAACACTGAAGCTTTCTTT. Amino acid sequence: CASSLGVRKNTEAFF.

This rearrangement joins TRBV13 to TRBJ2-7, with D tentatively TRBD2 (5 bases). V lost 1 base to trimming and J lost 6 bases, with 13 bases between them. This CDR3 contains 14 residues. Germline V lookup: CDR1 PRHDT, CDR2 FYEKMQ (reference sequence). CDR3 coding DNA: TGTGCCAGCAGCTTAGTAGGGTCAGGAGGCGAGCAGTACTTC. Its translation: CASSLVGSGGEQYF.

CDR3 bases: TGTGCCAGCAGAGGCCTAGCGGGGGGCGTGTTAGCTACAGATACGCAGTATTTT. It translates to CASRGLAGGVLATDTQYF. This chain connects TRBV21-1 to TRBJ2-3; no DNA check was done on the table's D call, TRBD2. TRBV21-1 is given as a pseudogene. CDR3 length: 18 residues.

The chain is built from TRBV6-5 and TRBJ2-3; 8 bases align to TRBD2. Germline trimming cut 1 base from V and 4 bases from J; bases unmatched to any gene: 4. The CDR3 has 15 residues. Germline V gene data show CDR1 as MNHEY and CDR2 as SVGAGI. The CDR3 DNA reads as TGTGCCAGCAGTTACTTTAGCGGGGTGGCAGATACGCAGTATTTT. Its translation: CASSYFSGVADTQYF.

This clone was detected once. The chain combines TRBV29-1 with TRBJ2-7, with 9 nucleotides matching TRBD1. The length of the CDR3 is 13 residues. Per germline, CDR1 SQVTM and CDR2 ANQGSEA. V lost 5 bases and J lost 3; bases outside the gene matches: 5. The CDR3 DNA reads as TGCAGCGTTCGGGGACAGGGCGTCTACGAGCAGTACTTC. Translation: CSVRGQGVYEQYF.

The chain joins TRBV19 to TRBJ1-6; 8 bases align to TRBD1. CDR1 LNHDA and CDR2 SQIVND come from the germline V gene (reference sequence). The V segment lost 7 bases and the J segment 7 bases; nucleotides outside the gene matches: 9. The CDR3 totals 15 residues. The CDR3 loop is CASTLNRQGNSPLHF. CDR3 nucleotide sequence: TGTGCCAGTACCCTGAATCGACAGGGGAATTCACCCCTCCACTTT. The full variable domain, completed using reference TRBV19 and TRBJ1-6, is DGGITQSPKYLFRKEGQNVTLSCEQNLNHDAMYWYRQDPGQGLRLIYYSQIVNDFQKGDIAEGYSVSREKKESFPLTVTSAQKNPTAFYLCASTLNRQGNSPLHFGNGTRLTVT.

The CDR3 sequence: CASSDPGTTEAFF. CDR3 nucleotides: TGTGCCAGCAGTGACCCCGGGACAACTGAAGCTTTCTTT. This chain connects TRBV6-1 to TRBJ1-1; possibly TRBD1 for D (6 bases). The CDR3 covers 13 residues. The V and J ends lost 3 bases and 5 bases respectively, with 10 bases between them. Per germline, CDR1 MNHNS and CDR2 SASEGT.

CDR3 sequence (DNA): TGTGCCAGCAGCCCCAGGACTAGCGGGGCCTACACCGGGGAGCTGTTTTTT. It specifies CASSPRTSGAYTGELFF. V and J are TRBV21-1 and TRBJ2-2; the D segment call TRBD2 is taken from the table without a DNA check. TRBV21-1 is termed a pseudogene. CDR3 length: 17 residues.

This chain uses TRBV5-4 with TRBJ2-1; tentatively, D is TRBD1 (6 bases). The CDR3 is 13 amino acids. CDR1 SGHNT and CDR2 YYREEE come from the germline V gene (reference sequence). V lost 0 bases, J lost 8 bases, and 9 bases lay in between. Here the CDR3 reads CASSLVGGYEQFF. DNA for the CDR3: TGTGCCAGCAGCTTGGTTGGGGGCTATGAGCAGTTCTTC.

The chain has TRBV18 and TRBJ1-4; the D is unclear. Per germline, CDR1 KGHSH and CDR2 LQKENI. The CDR3 runs 15 residues. The germline V and J ends were trimmed by 1 base and 4 bases, with 10 bases remaining between them. CDR3 sequence: CASSPRRPDNEKLFF. The CDR3 nucleotides are TGTGCCAGCTCACCACGACGTCCAGATAATGAAAAACTGTTTTTT.

The V and J genes are TRBV4-3 and TRBJ1-5; the D is unclear. Germline V CDR1 and CDR2: LGHNA, YSLEER. V lost 0 bases, J lost 7 bases, and 13 bases lay in between. The CDR3 contains 15 residues. The CDR3 nucleotides are TGCGCCAGCAGCCAAGAATCCGGCGGAAGGCAGCCCCAGCATTTT. It specifies CASSQESGGRQPQHF.

This chain joins TRBV28 and TRBJ1-6; 8 nucleotides line up with TRBD1. This CDR3 is 18 amino acids long. Germline CDR1 reads MDHEN; CDR2 reads SYDVKM. Germline trimming cut 4 bases from V and 7 bases from J; bases unmatched to any gene: 15. DNA of the CDR3: TGTGCCAGCAGTTATTCGAGGACAGGGATGGAAGACAATTCACCCCTCCACTTT. As protein: CASSYSRTGMEDNSPLHF.

The genes are TRBV5-5 and TRBJ1-6; 8 bases fit TRBD1. The CDR3 extends over 14 amino acids. Germline V gene lookup returns CDR1 SGHKS and CDR2 YYEKEE (reference sequence). J was trimmed by 9 bases and V by 4 bases; bases with no gene match: 6. The CDR3 sequence: CASSPTGEGSPLHF. CDR3 in DNA: TGTGCCAGCAGCCCGACAGGGGAAGGTTCACCCCTCCACTTT.

The chain combines TRBV11-2 with TRBJ1-4; tentative D call: TRBD1 (5 bases). The CDR3 has 16 amino acids. Germline CDR1 is SGHAT and CDR2 is FQNNGV. Trimming cost V 5 bases and J 4 bases, with 17 bases left between them. CDR3 loop: CASSQDKRQLNEKLFF. The CDR3 nucleotides are TGTGCCAGCAGCCAAGATAAAAGACAGCTTAATGAAAAACTGTTTTTT.

The chain links TRBV7-2 to TRBJ2-5; D is possibly TRBD2 (7 bases). The germline V and J ends were trimmed by 1 base and 4 bases, with 16 bases remaining between them. Germline values: CDR1 SGHTA, CDR2 FQGNSA. The CDR3 is made up of 16 amino acids. This CDR3 is CASSLGGGPKGETQYF. CDR3 DNA: TGTGCCAGCAGCTTAGGGGGGGGCCCCAAGGGAGAGACCCAGTACTTC.

V and J are TRBV6-5 and TRBJ2-5; 9 bases agree with TRBD2. The CDR3 is 14 amino acids. V trimming: 5 bases; J trimming: 4 bases; junction bases outside the gene matches: 5. CDR1 and CDR2 (germline): MNHEY, SVGAGI. CDR3 coding DNA: TGTGCCAGCAGTAGAGCGGGGGGCGGAGAGACCCAGTACTTC. Translating gives CASSRAGGGETQYF.

The V gene is TRBV3-1 (or the pseudogene TRBV3-2), the J gene TRBJ1-1; unclear D gene. This CDR3 has 12 residues. Germline CDR1 LGHDT, CDR2 YNNKEL (reference sequence). Trimming shortened V by 3 bases and J by 5 bases, and 7 bases separated the two germline ends. In DNA, the CDR3 is TGTGCCAGCAGCCAGGCTCGTACTGAAGCTTTCTTT. Protein sequence: CASSQARTEAFF.

The V and J genes are TRBV25-1 and TRBJ1-1; D is undetermined. The germline gives CDR1 MGHDK, CDR2 SYGVNS. This CDR3 is 13 amino acids long. Trimming shortened V by 8 bases and J by 6 bases, and 16 bases separated the two germline ends. The CDR3 region has the DNA TGTGCCAGCCCACAGACCCCTGGGCCTGAAGCTTTCTTT. Encoded protein: CASPQTPGPEAFF.

This clone was seen just once. This chain connects TRBV5-1 to TRBJ1-5; 9 bases agree with TRBD1. V was pared by 3 bases and J by 2 bases, with 3 bases of the junction left unmatched. The CDR3 covers 15 residues. Germline CDR1 is SGHRS and CDR2 is YFSETQ. Here the CDR3 DNA reads TGCGCCAGCAGCTGGACAGGGGCGGGCAATCAGCCCCAGCATTTT. Residues: CASSWTGAGNQPQHF.

The chain couples TRBV5-4 to TRBJ1-4, with TRBD1 matching over 7 bases. Germline CDR1 is SGHNT and CDR2 is YYREEE (reference sequence). CDR3 length: 16 amino acids. The trim removed 4 bases at V and 5 bases at J, leaving 11 bases unmatched. CDR3 sequence: CASSPGPGQLNEKLFF. CDR3 DNA: TGTGCCAGCAGCCCCGGACCGGGACAGTTAAATGAAAAACTGTTTTTT.

The chain joins TRBV12-3 or TRBV12-4 to TRBJ1-5; D unclear. This CDR3 has 12 residues. Trimming left V 10 bases short and J 0 bases short, with 7 bases between. CDR3 sequence (DNA): TGTGCCACCTTATATAGCAATCAGCCCCAGCATTTT. Its protein is CATLYSNQPQHF.

CDR3 in DNA: TGTGCCAGCAGCCAAGAGCGGAGTAGCGGGGGGGCAGATACGCAGTATTTT. Its protein is CASSQERSSGGADTQYF. The chain couples TRBV14 to TRBJ2-3, with 11 bases fitting TRBD2. Germline loops: CDR1 SGHDN, CDR2 FVKESK. V lost 0 bases to trimming and J lost 4 bases; unmatched junction nucleotides: 6. CDR3 length: 17 residues.

The chain uses TRBV2 and TRBJ1-6; 9 bases align to TRBD1. The CDR3 spans 14 residues. CDR1 is SNHLY and CDR2 is FYNNEI in the germline V gene. V trimming: 6 bases; J trimming: 9 bases; junction bases outside the gene matches: 6. Written as DNA, the CDR3 is TGTGCCAGCAGACCCGGGACAGGGACTTCACCCCTCCACTTT. Translation: CASRPGTGTSPLHF.

The chain couples TRBV12-3 or TRBV12-4 to TRBJ1-6; D ambiguous. CDR3 size: 13 residues. The germline V and J ends were trimmed by 8 bases and 5 bases, with 10 bases remaining between them. The CDR3 DNA reads TGTGCCAGCGCGTACAGAAATAATTCACCCCTCCACTTT. As protein: CASAYRNNSPLHF.